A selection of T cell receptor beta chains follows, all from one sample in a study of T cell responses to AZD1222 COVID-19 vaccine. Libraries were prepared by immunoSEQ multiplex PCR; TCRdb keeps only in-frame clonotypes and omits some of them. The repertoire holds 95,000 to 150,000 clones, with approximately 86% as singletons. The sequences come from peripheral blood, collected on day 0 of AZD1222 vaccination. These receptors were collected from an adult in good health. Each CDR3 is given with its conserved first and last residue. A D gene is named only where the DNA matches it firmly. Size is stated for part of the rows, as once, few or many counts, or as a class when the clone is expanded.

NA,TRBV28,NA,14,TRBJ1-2,TGTGCCAGCAGTTTATTAAGTCAGGGACTTGGCTACACCTTC,CASSLLSQGLGYTF
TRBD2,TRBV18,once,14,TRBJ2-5,TGTGCCAGCTCAATTTCTAGCGGGGCGGAGACCCAGTACTTC,CASSISSGAETQYF
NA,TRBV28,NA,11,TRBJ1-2,TGTGCCAGCACGGGGACCTATGGCTACACCTTC,CASTGTYGYTF
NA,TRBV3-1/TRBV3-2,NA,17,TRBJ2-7,TGTGCCAGCAGCCCCGCTGTTATGGCGGAGAAAACCTACGAGCAGTACTTC,CASSPAVMAEKTYEQYF
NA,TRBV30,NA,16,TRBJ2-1,TGTGCCTGGAGTCCCGGACTACCGAGCTCCTACAATGAGCAGTTCTTC,CAWSPGLPSSYNEQFF
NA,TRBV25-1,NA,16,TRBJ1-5,TGTGCCAGCAGTCCAGGGAAAGGGCCTGCCGACCAGCCCCAGCATTTT,CASSPGKGPADQPQHF
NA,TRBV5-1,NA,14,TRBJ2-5,TGCGCCAGCAGCTTGAGTGCAGCTCAAGAGACCCAGTACTTC,CASSLSAAQETQYF
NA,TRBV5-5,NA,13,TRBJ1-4,TGTGCCAGCAGCGTGTCCCTTTATGAAAAACTGTTTTTT,CASSVSLYEKLFF
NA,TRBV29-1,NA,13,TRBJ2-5,TGCAGCGTTGTATGGGCGGTACAAGAGACCCAGTACTTC,CSVVWAVQETQYF
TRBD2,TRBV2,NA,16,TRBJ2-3,TGTGCCAGCTCCTACGACAGCGGGAGGGCCGGCGATACGCAGTATTTT,CASSYDSGRAGDTQYF
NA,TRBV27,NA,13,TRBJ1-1,TGTGCCAGCAGTTTAGGGCTGGGCACTGAAGCTTTCTTT,CASSLGLGTEAFF
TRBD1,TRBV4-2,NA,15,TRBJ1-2,TGTGCCAGCAGCCCAGGACAGGGGCTCTACTATGGCTACACCTTC,CASSPGQGLYYGYTF
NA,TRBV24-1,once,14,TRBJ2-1,TGTGCCACCAGTGATCCGGACAGAATCCATGAGCAGTTCTTC,CATSDPDRIHEQFF
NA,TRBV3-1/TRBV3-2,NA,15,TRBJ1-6,TGTGCCAGCAGCCAAGACAGGGTCCCCTTTTCACCCCTCCACTTT,CASSQDRVPFSPLHF
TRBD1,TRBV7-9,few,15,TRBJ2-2,TGTGCCAGCAGCCCCGAGACAGGGTTTTCCGGGGAGCTGTTTTTT,CASSPETGFSGELFF
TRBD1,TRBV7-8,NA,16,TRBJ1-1,TGTGCCAGCAGCCTACAGCAGGGGGGTATCGACACTGAAGCTTTCTTT,CASSLQQGGIDTEAFF
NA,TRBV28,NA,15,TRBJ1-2,TGTGCCAGCAGTTCTGGGCCAAACCCTAACTATGGCTACACCTTC,CASSSGPNPNYGYTF
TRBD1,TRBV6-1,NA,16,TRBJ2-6,TGTGCCAGCAATGATAGGCAGGGGGCTGGGGCCAACGTCCTGACTTTC,CASNDRQGAGANVLTF
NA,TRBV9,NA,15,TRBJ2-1,TGTGCCAGCAGCGTAGGGGCGGGACTGTACAATGAGCAGTTCTTC,CASSVGAGLYNEQFF
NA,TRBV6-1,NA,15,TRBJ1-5,TGTGCCAGCAGTGAAGTGGGTGCTAGCAATCAGCCCCAGCATTTT,CASSEVGASNQPQHF
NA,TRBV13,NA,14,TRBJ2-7,TGTGCCAGCAGCCAGGGGCCAAGGGGGTACGAGCAGTACTTC,CASSQGPRGYEQYF
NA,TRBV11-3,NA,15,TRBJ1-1,TGTGCCAGCAGCCCAGGGGCAGGGAGGGACACTGAAGCTTTCTTT,CASSPGAGRDTEAFF
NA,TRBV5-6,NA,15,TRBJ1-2,TGTGCCAGCAGCCGGGGGTCCTCTTTCGCTTATGGCTACACCTTC,CASSRGSSFAYGYTF
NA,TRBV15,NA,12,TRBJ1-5,TGTGCCACCTCCGGGAGTACGACGCCCCAGCATTTT,CATSGSTTPQHF
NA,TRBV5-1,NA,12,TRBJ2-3,TGCGCCAGCAGCTCCGGTCCAGATACGCAGTATTTT,CASSSGPDTQYF
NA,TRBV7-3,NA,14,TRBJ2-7,TGTGCCAGCAGCTTAGCCGGGGGCTCCTACGAGCAGTACTTC,CASSLAGGSYEQYF
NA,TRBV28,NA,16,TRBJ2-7,TGTGCCAGCAGTTTCCCGCGCCACCAGGGCTCCTACGAGCAGTACTTC,CASSFPRHQGSYEQYF
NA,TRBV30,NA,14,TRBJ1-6,TGTGCCTGGAGTGAGACGGTTCCTAATTCACCCCTCCACTTT,CAWSETVPNSPLHF
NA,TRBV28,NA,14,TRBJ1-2,TGTGCCAGCAGATCCGACGGAGCTAACTATGGCTACACCTTC,CASRSDGANYGYTF
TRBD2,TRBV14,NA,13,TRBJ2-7,TGTGCCAGCAGCCAAGATCTAGCGGGGGAGCAGTACTTC,CASSQDLAGEQYF
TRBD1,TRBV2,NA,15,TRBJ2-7,TGTGCCAGCAGTGTCCCCGACAGGGTGGCCTACGAGCAGTACTTC,CASSVPDRVAYEQYF
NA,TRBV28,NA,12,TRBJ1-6,TGTGCCAGCAGTTTTCAGGATTCACCCCTCCACTTT,CASSFQDSPLHF
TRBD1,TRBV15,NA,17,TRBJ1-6,TGTGCCACCAGCAGAGATTCTCTGACAGGGTATAATTCACCCCTCCACTTT,CATSRDSLTGYNSPLHF
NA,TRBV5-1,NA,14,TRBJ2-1,TGCGCCAGCAGCTTGGGACTCGAGGGGAATGAGCAGTTCTTC,CASSLGLEGNEQFF
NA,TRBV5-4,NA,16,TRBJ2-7,TGTGCCAGCAGCCCCAACCCGGACCTAAGGTCCTACGAGCAGTACTTC,CASSPNPDLRSYEQYF
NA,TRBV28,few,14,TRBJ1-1,TGTGCCAGCAGAACCAGGGGACCTAACACTGAAGCTTTCTTT,CASRTRGPNTEAFF